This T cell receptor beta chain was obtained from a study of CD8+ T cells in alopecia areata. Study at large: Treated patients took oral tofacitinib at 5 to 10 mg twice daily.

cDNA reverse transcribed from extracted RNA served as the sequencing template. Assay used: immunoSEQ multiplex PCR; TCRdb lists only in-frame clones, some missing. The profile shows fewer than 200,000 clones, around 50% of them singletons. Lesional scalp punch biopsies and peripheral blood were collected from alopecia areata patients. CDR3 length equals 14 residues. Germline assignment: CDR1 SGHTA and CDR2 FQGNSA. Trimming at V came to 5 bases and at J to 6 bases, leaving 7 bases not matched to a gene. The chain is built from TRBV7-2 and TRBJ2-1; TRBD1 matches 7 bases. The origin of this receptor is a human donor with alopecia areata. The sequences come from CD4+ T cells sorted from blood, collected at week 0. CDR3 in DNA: TGTGCCAGCAGCGAACGACAGGGCCCCAATGAGCAGTTCTTC. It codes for CASSERQGPNEQFF.